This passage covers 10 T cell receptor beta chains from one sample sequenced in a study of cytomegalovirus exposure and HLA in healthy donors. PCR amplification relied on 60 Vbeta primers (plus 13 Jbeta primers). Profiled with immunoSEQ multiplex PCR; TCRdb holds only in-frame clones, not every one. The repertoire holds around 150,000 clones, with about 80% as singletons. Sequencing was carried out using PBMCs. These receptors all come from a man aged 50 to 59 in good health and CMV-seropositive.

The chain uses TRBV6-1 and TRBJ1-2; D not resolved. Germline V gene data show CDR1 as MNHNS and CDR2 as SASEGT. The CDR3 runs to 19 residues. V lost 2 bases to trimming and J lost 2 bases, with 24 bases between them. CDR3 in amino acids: CASSESGLKAIYFNYGYTF. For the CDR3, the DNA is TGTGCCAGCAGTGAAAGCGGGCTCAAAGCTATTTACTTCAACTATGGCTACACCTTC.

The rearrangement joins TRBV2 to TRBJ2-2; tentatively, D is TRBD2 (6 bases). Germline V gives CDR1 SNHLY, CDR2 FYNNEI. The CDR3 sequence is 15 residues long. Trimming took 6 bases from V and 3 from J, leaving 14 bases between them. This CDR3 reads CASSWLSGDTGELFF. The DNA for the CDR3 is TGTGCCAGCAGCTGGCTCTCGGGGGACACCGGGGAGCTGTTTTTT.

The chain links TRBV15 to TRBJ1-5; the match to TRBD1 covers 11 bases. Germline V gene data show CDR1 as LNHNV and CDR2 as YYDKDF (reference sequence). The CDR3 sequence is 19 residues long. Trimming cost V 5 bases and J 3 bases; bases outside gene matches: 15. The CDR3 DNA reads TGTGCCACCAGCTCAAGATTCCAACCGGGACAGGGGGACAATCAGCCCCAGCATTTT. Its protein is CATSSRFQPGQGDNQPQHF.

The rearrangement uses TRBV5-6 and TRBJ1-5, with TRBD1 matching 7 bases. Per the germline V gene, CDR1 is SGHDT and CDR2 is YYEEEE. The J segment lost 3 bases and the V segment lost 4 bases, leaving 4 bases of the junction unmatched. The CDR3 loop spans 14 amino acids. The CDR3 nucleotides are TGTGCCAGCAGCAGACAGGGCAACAATCAGCCCCAGCATTTT. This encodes CASSRQGNNQPQHF.

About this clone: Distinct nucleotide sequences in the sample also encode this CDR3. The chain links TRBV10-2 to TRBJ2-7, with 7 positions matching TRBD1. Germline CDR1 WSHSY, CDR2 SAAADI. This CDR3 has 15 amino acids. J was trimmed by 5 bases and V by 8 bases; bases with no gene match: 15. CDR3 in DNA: TGCGCCAGCGCCCCCCCCAGGGGGTACGTCAACGAGCAGTACTTC. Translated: CASAPPRGYVNEQYF.

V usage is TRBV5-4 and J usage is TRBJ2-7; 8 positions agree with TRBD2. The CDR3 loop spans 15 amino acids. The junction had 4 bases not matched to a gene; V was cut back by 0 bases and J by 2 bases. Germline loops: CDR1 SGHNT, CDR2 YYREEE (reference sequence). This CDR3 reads CASSLESGGPYEQYF. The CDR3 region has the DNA TGTGCCAGCAGCTTGGAGAGCGGGGGTCCCTACGAGCAGTACTTC.

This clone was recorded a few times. This CDR3 is CASSASGGAYNEQFF. For the CDR3, the DNA is TGTGCCAGCAGCGCGAGCGGGGGGGCCTACAATGAGCAGTTCTTC. V usage is TRBV25-1 and J usage is TRBJ2-1, with TRBD2 identical over 10 bases. V dropped 6 bases and J dropped 2; count of bases not matched to a gene: 4. CDR3 length: 15 amino acids. CDR1 is MGHDK, CDR2 SYGVNS, per germline.

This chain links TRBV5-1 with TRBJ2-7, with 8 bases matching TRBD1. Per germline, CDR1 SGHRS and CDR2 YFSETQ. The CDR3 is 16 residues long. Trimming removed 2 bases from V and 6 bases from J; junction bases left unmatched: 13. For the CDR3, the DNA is TGCGCCAGCAGCTTAGGTGCCGGGACAGGTATAGGCGAGCAGTACTTC. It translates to CASSLGAGTGIGEQYF.

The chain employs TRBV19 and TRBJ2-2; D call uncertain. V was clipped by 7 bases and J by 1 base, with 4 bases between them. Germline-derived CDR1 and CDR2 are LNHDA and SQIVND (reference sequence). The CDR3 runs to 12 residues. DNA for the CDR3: TGTGCCAGTACCAGGAACACCGGGGAGCTGTTTTTT. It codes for CASTRNTGELFF.

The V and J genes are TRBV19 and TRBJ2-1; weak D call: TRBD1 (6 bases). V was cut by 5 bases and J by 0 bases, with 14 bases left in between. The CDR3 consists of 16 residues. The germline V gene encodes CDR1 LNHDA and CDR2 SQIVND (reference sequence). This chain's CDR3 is CASSDRTADSYNEQFF. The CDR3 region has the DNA TGTGCCAGTAGTGATCGGACAGCTGACTCCTACAATGAGCAGTTCTTC.